The 32 T cell receptor beta chains presented below share a single source sample, sequenced in a study of CD8 T cells in ankylosing spondylitis. TCRdb fed the 5' RACE reads into MiXCR, producing one record per CDR3 protein. The table records 800,000 to 900,000 distinct CDR3 sequences, 10% to 15% of them present only once. General study points: A motif in TCR beta, a set of 8 or 9 highly homologous variants, appeared characteristic of ankylosing spondylitis blood.

These TCRs are of unknown antigen specificity. The sample taken for sequencing was blood, either unsorted or a sorted T cell fraction (not recorded which). These receptors came from a male donor with ankylosing spondylitis.

The CDR3 DNA is TGCAGTGCTTCTAACAGGGTGGATGAAAAACTGTTTTTT. This encodes CSASNRVDEKLFF. The rearrangement uses TRBV20-1 and TRBJ1-4; D may be TRBD1 (6 bases). Trimming removed 5 bases from V and 6 bases from J, with 13 bases in between. Per the germline V gene, CDR1 is DFQATT and CDR2 is SNEGSKA (reference sequence). CDR3 size: 13 residues.

This chain joins TRBV20-1 and TRBJ1-5; tentatively, D is TRBD1 (5 bases). Trimming took 6 bases from V and 5 from J, leaving 17 bases between them. Germline values: CDR1 DFQATT, CDR2 SNEGSKA (reference sequence). The CDR3 loop spans 14 amino acids. In DNA, the CDR3 is TGCAGTGCAAACGACGGGGGTAGGGATCAGCCCCAGCATTTT. The encoded protein is CSANDGGRDQPQHF.

V gene TRBV5-1 combines with J gene TRBJ2-7; 8 nucleotides match TRBD2. CDR3 length: 16 residues. Germline trimming cut 5 bases from V and 5 bases from J; bases unmatched to any gene: 15. Per the germline V gene, CDR1 is SGHRS and CDR2 is YFSETQ. The CDR3, as DNA: TGCGCCAGCAGTCAGTCCGGGGGGGCCTATAGAAACGAGCAGTACTTC. Its protein product is CASSQSGGAYRNEQYF.

This clonotype was observed a few times. This chain uses TRBV15 with TRBJ1-5; no clear D. V was trimmed by 0 bases and J by 2 bases, leaving 8 bases between them. In germline, CDR1 is LNHNV, CDR2 YYDKDF (reference sequence). CDR3 length: 15 amino acids. This chain's CDR3 is CATSRDRTRNQPQHF. The CDR3 coding sequence is TGTGCCACCAGCAGAGATCGGACCCGCAATCAGCCCCAGCATTTT. Full variable domain (missing parts from reference TRBV15 and TRBJ1-5): DAMVIQNPRYQVTQFGKPVTLSCSQTLNHNVMYWYQQKSSQAPKLLFHYYDKDFNNEADTPDNFQSRRPNTSFCFLDIRSPGLGDTAMYLCATSRDRTRNQPQHFGDGTRLSIL.

In this sample, this clonotype turned up many times. This chain connects TRBV6-2 or TRBV6-3 to TRBJ1-5; tentative D call: TRBD1 (5 bases). Trimming removed 3 bases from V and 4 bases from J, with 19 bases in between. The CDR3 runs 17 residues. The germline gives CDR1 MNHEY, CDR2 SVGEGT. CDR3 protein: CASSYSLGREWNQPQHF. DNA for the CDR3: TGTGCCAGCAGTTATTCCTTGGGCAGGGAGTGGAATCAGCCCCAGCATTTT.

This clonotype was detected only a few times. The J gene is TRBJ2-4, the V gene TRBV29-1; the match to TRBD2 covers 7 bases. Germline lookup yields CDR1 SQVTM and CDR2 ANQGSEA. The V and J ends lost 0 bases and 8 bases, in that order; junction bases with no gene match: 1. The CDR3 consists of 12 residues. CDR3 sequence (DNA): TGCAGCGTTGAAGATGGGGGGGACATTCAGTACTTC. Protein product: CSVEDGGDIQYF.

This clonotype was counted only a few times. The CDR3 is CASSLPPTQYF. The CDR3 bases are TGTGCCAGCAGCTTACCCCCCACCCAGTACTTC. The chain carries TRBV7-9 and TRBJ2-5; no reliable D call. V lost 2 bases and J lost 8, with 6 bases in between. Looked up from germline, CDR1 is SEHNR and CDR2 is FQNEAQ (reference sequence). The CDR3 extends over 11 amino acids.

This clonotype was observed at least ten times. The chain couples TRBV9 to TRBJ1-4; D call uncertain. V was shortened by 4 bases and J by 3 bases, with 19 bases between the two germline ends. This CDR3 is 17 amino acids long. CDR1 is SGDLS, CDR2 YYNGEE, per germline. CDR3 nucleotide sequence: TGTGCCAGCAGCCCCATGACCCGTTTAAGGTCTAATGAAAAACTGTTTTTT. Translation: CASSPMTRLRSNEKLFF. The variable domain in full, completed from reference TRBV9 and TRBJ1-4, reads DSGVTQTPKHLITATGQRVTLRCSPRSGDLSVYWYQQSLDQGLQFLIQYYNGEERAKGNILERFSAQQFPDLHSELNLSSLELGDSALYFCASSPMTRLRSNEKLFFGSGTQLSVL.

This clonotype was recorded at least ten times. This chain links TRBV4-3 with TRBJ1-1; 10 nucleotides agree with TRBD1. Germline values: CDR1 LGHNA, CDR2 YSLEER. V trimming: 1 base; J trimming: 4 bases; junction bases outside the gene matches: 3. The CDR3 has 15 amino acids. The CDR3 DNA reads TGCGCCAGCAGCCAAGTGGGGACAGGGGCCACTGAAGCTTTCTTT. Protein sequence: CASSQVGTGATEAFF.

This clonotype was recorded at least ten times. V usage is TRBV29-1 and J usage is TRBJ1-3; D is perhaps TRBD1 (5 bases). CDR3 length: 12 residues. The germline V gene encodes CDR1 SQVTM and CDR2 ANQGSEA. V dropped 3 bases and J dropped 7 bases, with 10 bases sitting between them. CDR3 DNA: TGCAGCGTTGACGAGAGGGGCAACACCATATATTTT. Its protein product is CSVDERGNTIYF.

The rearrangement uses TRBV29-1 and TRBJ2-5; D not certain. This CDR3 contains 12 residues. Between the trimmed V and J ends, which lost 2 bases and 5 bases, there was a span of 9 bases. From germline, CDR1 is SQVTM and CDR2 ANQGSEA. CDR3 nucleotide sequence: TGCAGCGTTGAAATGGCCTCGGAGACCCAGTACTTC. Encoded protein: CSVEMASETQYF.

This clonotype has a handful of counts. This chain joins TRBV29-1 and TRBJ1-1; the D gene is possibly TRBD1 (6 bases). There are 15 residues in the CDR3. Germline CDR1 reads SQVTM; CDR2 reads ANQGSEA. Trimming pared 4 bases from V and 9 bases from J, leaving 24 bases between. For the CDR3, the DNA is TGCAGCGTTGTTCCTTCAGGGGAACTCACACTGAAAGCTTTCTTT. Its translation is CSVVPSGELTLKAFF.

V and J are TRBV6-2 or TRBV6-3 and TRBJ2-2; perhaps TRBD2 as D (6 bases). V was pared by 6 bases and J by 1 base, with 15 bases between. The germline V gene encodes CDR1 MNHEY and CDR2 SVGEGT. The CDR3 is 16 residues long. The DNA for the CDR3 is TGTGCCAGCAGAATGGCGGGACGGCAGAACACCGGGGAGCTGTTTTTT. Amino acid sequence: CASRMAGRQNTGELFF.

This chain uses TRBV4-3 with TRBJ2-1, with D possibly being TRBD1 or TRBD2 (5 bases each). Trimming removed 1 base from V and 7 bases from J, with 11 bases in between. This CDR3 is built from 14 residues. The V gene's germline CDR1 is LGHNA and CDR2 YSLEER. CDR3 in amino acids: CASSQGRGGNEQFF. As DNA, the CDR3 is TGCGCCAGCAGCCAAGGGCGTGGGGGTAATGAGCAGTTCTTC.

This clonotype turned up a few times. V is TRBV20-1 and J is TRBJ2-1; D not certain. Germline loops: CDR1 DFQATT, CDR2 SNEGSKA (reference sequence). CDR3 length equals 15 residues. The ends were cut back, 3 bases at V and 1 base at J, with 13 bases in the middle. Here the CDR3 DNA reads TGCAGTGCTAGTAGTCGGGTCAGGTCCTACAATGAGCAGTTCTTC. As protein: CSASSRVRSYNEQFF.

This clonotype was recorded many times. The V gene is TRBV29-1, the J gene TRBJ2-7; 14 positions match TRBD2. Germline trimming cut 1 base from V and 7 bases from J; bases unmatched to any gene: 3. Germline V gene data show CDR1 as SQVTM and CDR2 as ANQGSEA. This CDR3 has 14 amino acids. This chain's CDR3 is CSVEGGLAGEEQYF. The CDR3 region has the DNA TGCAGCGTTGAAGGGGGACTAGCGGGGGAAGAGCAGTACTTC.

V usage is TRBV28 and J usage is TRBJ2-7, with D unclear. Trimming removed 6 bases from V and 1 base from J, with 13 bases in between. The germline V gene encodes CDR1 MDHEN and CDR2 SYDVKM. CDR3 length equals 14 residues. CDR3 residues: CASSRPPESYEQYF. The CDR3 nucleotides read TGTGCCAGCAGCCGACCCCCGGAATCCTACGAGCAGTACTTC. The full variable domain, with the rest looked up from reference TRBV28 and TRBJ2-7, is DVKVTQSSRYLVKRTGEKVFLECVQDMDHENMFWYRQDPGLGLRLIYFSYDVKMKEKGDIPEGYSVSREKKERFSLILESASTNQTSMYLCASSRPPESYEQYFGPGTRLTVT.

This clonotype has ten or more counts. The CDR3 here is CSVSRLRHYNEQFF. In nucleotides, the CDR3 is TGCAGCGTTAGTAGACTCCGCCATTACAATGAGCAGTTCTTC. The V call is TRBV29-1, the J call TRBJ2-1, with D unclear. Germline V CDR1 and CDR2: SQVTM, ANQGSEA. V was cut by 5 bases and J by 4 bases, with 15 bases left in between. The CDR3 is 14 residues long.

This clonotype was seen many times. The V call is TRBV4-3, the J call TRBJ2-3, with no clear D. The ends were cut back, 4 bases at V and 0 bases at J, with 11 bases in the middle. Germline V gene sequence: CDR1 LGHNA, CDR2 YSLEER. CDR3 size: 15 residues. The CDR3 region is CASSRGPTSTDTQYF. CDR3 nucleotides: TGCGCCAGCAGCCGCGGACCCACTAGCACAGATACGCAGTATTTT.

The chain combines TRBV20-1 with TRBJ1-1; D is unresolved. This CDR3 is 15 amino acids long. Trimming left V 6 bases short and J 1 base short, with 18 bases between. Germline V gene data show CDR1 as DFQATT and CDR2 as SNEGSKA (reference sequence). CDR3 nucleotides: TGCAGTGCCGCCCCCTTCGGGCAGACGAACACTGAAGCTTTCTTT. Translated: CSAAPFGQTNTEAFF.

This clonotype was recorded at least ten times. This sequence joins TRBV6-2 or TRBV6-3 and TRBJ1-6; D is uncertain. The CDR3 loop spans 15 amino acids. V was trimmed by 5 bases and J by 5 bases, leaving 13 bases between them. In germline, CDR1 is MNHEY, CDR2 SVGEGT. The CDR3 is CASSATRANNSPLHF. DNA of the CDR3: TGTGCCAGCAGTGCGACCCGTGCTAATAATTCACCCCTCCACTTT.

The chain is built from TRBV28 and TRBJ2-1; D is unclear. With 6 bases removed from V and 12 bases from J, the gap between germline ends came to 12 bases. Per the germline V gene, CDR1 is MDHEN and CDR2 is SYDVKM. This CDR3 is 11 amino acids long. CDR3 sequence (DNA): TGTGCCAGCAGCCCCCAAAGGTGGCAGTTCTTC. Protein sequence: CASSPQRWQFF.

This clonotype was seen many times. This chain uses TRBV20-1 with TRBJ1-5, with D uncertain. The CDR3 covers 13 residues. Trimming took off 3 bases at V and 4 bases at J, with 10 bases between the two ends. CDR1 and CDR2 (germline): DFQATT, SNEGSKA (reference sequence). The CDR3 sequence: CSASLQNNQPQHF. The CDR3 coding sequence is TGCAGTGCTAGCTTGCAGAATAATCAGCCCCAGCATTTT.

The CDR3 region has the DNA TGCAGTGCCCGGGAGATCCGGGGCACAGATACGCAGTATTTT. Protein: CSAREIRGTDTQYF. The V and J genes are TRBV20-1 and TRBJ2-3, with a tentative D call TRBD2 (6 bases). The CDR3 extends over 14 amino acids. V was cut by 6 bases and J by 1 base, with 14 bases left in between. CDR1 is DFQATT, CDR2 SNEGSKA, per germline (reference sequence).

This clonotype occurred many times. The chain is built from TRBV7-2 and TRBJ2-7; 9 nucleotides agree with TRBD2. The germline V gene encodes CDR1 SGHTA and CDR2 FQGNSA. The CDR3 runs to 15 residues. V lost 0 bases, J lost 5 bases, and 5 bases stayed unmatched. This chain's CDR3 is CASSLAVAGDHEQYF. The DNA of the CDR3 is TGTGCCAGCAGCTTAGCTGTAGCGGGGGACCACGAGCAGTACTTC.

The chain combines TRBV5-6 with TRBJ2-5; D call uncertain. The CDR3 is 14 amino acids. Trimming shortened V by 1 base and J by 5 bases, and 12 bases separated the two germline ends. Germline V CDR1 and CDR2: SGHDT, YYEEEE. This CDR3 is CASSLRSVGETQYF. The DNA for the CDR3 is TGTGCCAGCAGCTTGCGGTCGGTTGGGGAGACCCAGTACTTC. Full variable domain (rest looked up from reference TRBV5-6 and TRBJ2-5): DAGVTQSPTHLIKTRGQQVTLRCSPKSGHDTVSWYQQALGQGPQFIFQYYEEEERQRGNFPDRFSGHQFPNYSSELNVNALLLGDSALYLCASSLRSVGETQYFGPGTRLLVL.

The chain carries TRBV20-1 and TRBJ1-2, with 8 bases lining up with TRBD1. Unmatched junction bases numbered 6, after V lost 0 bases and J lost 0 bases. Looked up from germline, CDR1 is DFQATT and CDR2 is SNEGSKA (reference sequence). The CDR3 length is 16 residues. This CDR3 is CSARDGRTGTNYGYTF. CDR3 nucleotide sequence: TGCAGTGCTAGAGATGGAAGGACAGGGACTAACTATGGCTACACCTTC.

This clonotype was recorded once. This sequence joins TRBV12-3 or TRBV12-4 and TRBJ2-1, with D uncertain. There are 14 residues in the CDR3. Trimming removed 8 bases from V and 2 bases from J, with 13 bases in between. Written as DNA, the CDR3 is TGTGCCAGCGCACCGGCTAGGGCCTACAATGAGCAGTTCTTC. This encodes CASAPARAYNEQFF.

This clonotype has only a few counts. The chain couples TRBV27 to TRBJ2-7, with D perhaps given as TRBD1 or TRBD2 (6 bases each). This CDR3 comprises 14 residues. V was shortened by 5 bases and J by 2 bases, with 13 bases between the two germline ends. Per the germline V gene, CDR1 is MNHEY and CDR2 is SMNVEV (reference sequence). The CDR3 region is CASSLIGGTYEQYF. The CDR3 DNA follows: TGTGCCAGCAGTCTCATCGGGGGCACCTACGAGCAGTACTTC.

This clonotype was found a few times. The chain links TRBV6-1 to TRBJ1-6, with TRBD1 matching over 9 bases. This CDR3 is 14 amino acids long. Looked up from germline, CDR1 is MNHNS and CDR2 is SASEGT. Losses at the gene ends were 5 bases for V and 9 bases for J; bases not matched to a gene: 5. The CDR3 DNA sequence: TGTGCCAGCAGTCGGACAGGGGCGGGTTCACCCCTCCACTTT. Translating it yields CASSRTGAGSPLHF.

The chain is built from TRBV11-2 and TRBJ2-1; 16 bases map to TRBD2. The germline CDR1 and CDR2 sequences are SGHAT and FQNNGV. V gave up 5 bases and J gave up 6 bases; unmatched junction bases: 13. This CDR3 spans 19 amino acids. CDR3 sequence (DNA): TGTGCCAGCAGCCTATCCCTCTCTGGGACTAGCGGGGGGGCCAATGAGCAGTTCTTC. Amino acids: CASSLSLSGTSGGANEQFF.

The chain uses TRBV5-1 and TRBJ1-1; no firm D call. The germline V gene encodes CDR1 SGHRS and CDR2 YFSETQ. V was pared by 3 bases and J by 1 base, with 7 bases between. The CDR3 covers 13 residues. DNA for the CDR3: TGCGCCAGCAGCTGGCAGCCGAACACTGAAGCTTTCTTT. Encoded protein: CASSWQPNTEAFF.